This T cell receptor (beta chain) was retrieved from a study of blood T cell repertoires in COVID-19 (dated by TCRdb to 2018 to 2020). Context from the whole study: The collaborator samples originated in the United States, Italy and Spain and spanned the acute and convalescent phases of COVID-19. The prospective study material was composed of cDNA or gDNA derived from T cells, B-cell-depleted T cells, or PBMCs. Subjects who had been exposed to COVID-19, were actively infected with it, or had recovered from it provided the deeply sampled blood TCRbeta repertoires that made up the dataset. The repertoires were made available in a free public database intended to serve as a resource for research on the immune response to SARS-CoV-2. Samples were obtained from the ongoing ImmuneRACE study (first 160 participants) and from approximately 1,200 subjects provided by 6 global collaborators. The sample metadata nearly always contained a de-identified subject ID, COVID-19 status, age in years and sex. HLA class I and class II types, where available, came from metadata supplied by the sample provider rather than from assay-based typing. Results and caveats for the whole study, not just this receptor: The amount of clinical and demographic metadata varied by source and participant and was provided uncurated.

Of note for this clone: It has no known antigen specificity. Base qualities are not recorded, but no much larger clone differs from it by a single base.

The CDR1 and CDR2 encoded by the germline V gene are SGHTA and FQGTGA. The CDR3 contains 13 residues, cysteine and phenylalanine counted. Kept here is only the CDR3 DNA, which spans 39 bases and is read in frame from base 1. From V the trimming removes 5 bases and from J it removes 6 bases, while the gene matches leave 4 bases of the junction unaccounted for. The immunoSEQ Assay, a bias-controlled multiplex PCR, was used to amplify TCRbeta CDR3 regions from genomic DNA. The paper's data handling went like this. The number of nucleated cells in each sample was estimated by amplification of reference gene primers within the assay. To quantify the absolute abundance of each unique TCRbeta CDR3 rearrangement, sequence reads were collapsed and filtered. For each sample, productive Simpson clonality was calculated as the square root of Simpson's diversity index across productive rearrangements. Not all clones reach the TCRdb copy of this immuneACCESS table, which keeps in-frame sequences only. Checked studies attribute under half of the gap to unresolved V genes and leave the rest unexplained. Clonal size and the V and J genes are those of that table, whereas D and trimming came from the DNA. The sample table contains 200,000 to 300,000 clones; only one count was recorded for approximately 84% of them. The ten largest clonotypes hold roughly 4% of the sample.

Collaborating institutions collected whole blood in K2EDTA tubes following their own protocols. Collaborator samples were shipped for TCRbeta analysis as frozen whole blood, isolated PBMCs, or DNA extracted from either sample type. The chain couples TRBV7-3 to TRBJ2-7; 10 of the junction bases match TRBD1. Source material: peripheral blood. This receptor was taken from a middle-aged man with acute or convalescent COVID-19. The CDR3 protein sequence reads: CASSRQGAGEQYF. The sequenced DNA is TGTGCCAGCAGCCGACAGGGGGCGGGCGAGCAGTACTTC. The entire variable domain, with the stretches around the CDR3 drawn from the reference TRBV7-3 and TRBJ2-7 proteins, is GAGVSQTPSNKVTEKGKYVELRCDPISGHTALYWYRQSLGQGPEFLIYFQGTGAADDSGLPNDRFFAVRPEGSVSTLKIQRTERGDSAVYLCASSRQGAGEQYFGPGTRLTVT.